The 11 T cell receptor beta chains given below trace back to one sample, sequenced in a study of early T cells in non-severe SARS-CoV-2 infection. TCRdb reanalysed the 5' RACE reads using MiXCR and keeps one entry per CDR3 protein. The sample has 85,000 to 90,000 distinct CDR3 sequences, around 15% seen once; the top ten hold under 6.5%. Sample: whole blood. These receptors all come from an adult who was a healthcare worker with PCR-confirmed SARS-CoV-2 infection or an uninfected control (not recorded which).

A single count supports this clonotype. The rearrangement uses TRBV5-1 and TRBJ2-2; no firm D call. CDR1 and CDR2 (germline): SGHRS, YFSETQ. The V end was cut by 4 bases, the J end by 5 bases, with 12 bases between. This CDR3 has 14 residues. The CDR3: CASSPDSLTGELFF. Here the CDR3 DNA reads TGCGCCAGCAGCCCAGATTCCCTTACCGGGGAGCTGTTTTTT.

The chain uses TRBV9 and TRBJ2-2; a weak D match, TRBD1 (7 bases). The CDR3 is 15 residues long. The V end lost 4 bases, the J end lost 4 bases, and 14 bases lay between the germline ends. Germline loops: CDR1 SGDLS, CDR2 YYNGEE. For the CDR3, the DNA is TGTGCCAGCAGCCCAGGGGGGTTCGGCACCGGGGAGCTGTTTTTT. The encoded protein is CASSPGGFGTGELFF.

This clonotype was seen many times. The CDR3 DNA reads as TGTGCCAGCAGCCCGGACGGTATGTACACTGAAGCTTTCTTT. Encoded protein: CASSPDGMYTEAFF. The chain joins TRBV11-1 to TRBJ1-1; unclear D gene. Per the germline V gene, CDR1 is SGHAT and CDR2 is FQDESV (reference sequence). This CDR3 contains 14 residues. Deletions cut 5 bases from V and 3 bases from J, with 13 bases between.

This clonotype was found many times. The chain recombines TRBV11-2 with TRBJ2-5, with 12 bases that match TRBD2. This CDR3 is built from 15 residues. The trim removed 3 bases at V and 5 bases at J, leaving 4 bases unmatched. CDR1 is SGHAT and CDR2 is FQNNGV in the germline V gene. The CDR3, as DNA: TGTGCCAGCAGCTTGAGTACTAGCGGGGGGGAGACCCAGTACTTC. Its translation is CASSLSTSGGETQYF.

This clonotype came up many times. This chain links TRBV5-4 with TRBJ2-7; TRBD1 matches 9 bases. The CDR3 loop spans 13 amino acids. Per germline, CDR1 SGHNT and CDR2 YYREEE (reference sequence). Losses at the gene ends were 4 bases for V and 5 bases for J; bases not matched to a gene: 4. The CDR3 DNA is TGTGCCAGCAGCCGGGACAGGGTGGACGAGCAGTACTTC. This gives the protein CASSRDRVDEQYF.

The chain joins TRBV7-8 to TRBJ1-3; D might be TRBD1 (5 bases). Germline V gene data show CDR1 as SGHVS and CDR2 as FQNEAQ. The CDR3 consists of 17 residues. The germline V and J ends were trimmed by 1 base and 0 bases, with 13 bases remaining between them. DNA of the CDR3: TGTGCCAGCAGCTTAGGAAGGACAAGTCTCTCTGGAAACACCATATATTTT. Its protein is CASSLGRTSLSGNTIYF.

This clonotype was picked up a small number of times. The chain is built from TRBV6-2 or TRBV6-3 and TRBJ2-7; perhaps TRBD1 as D (5 bases). CDR3 length equals 14 residues. V gave up 8 bases and J gave up 0 bases, with 14 bases separating them. Germline loops: CDR1 MNHEY, CDR2 SVGEGT. CDR3 bases: TGTGCCAGCCGGTTCGTCAGGGTCTCCTACGAGCAGTACTTC. This sequence encodes CASRFVRVSYEQYF.

The rearrangement links TRBV10-3 to TRBJ2-7; 12 positions match TRBD2. This CDR3 spans 15 amino acids. CDR1 and CDR2 (germline): ENHRY, SYGVKD. V was pared by 3 bases and J by 12 bases, with 12 bases of the junction left unmatched. The CDR3 is CAISDRTGTSGRGYF. The CDR3 nucleotides read TGTGCCATCAGTGATCGGACAGGGACTAGCGGGCGGGGGTACTTC.

There are many counts of this clonotype. The chain links TRBV6-6 to TRBJ1-1; D is undetermined. V lost 2 bases to trimming and J lost 3 bases, with 4 bases between them. The germline V gene encodes CDR1 MNHNY and CDR2 SVGAGI (reference sequence). This CDR3 has 12 residues. CDR3 sequence (DNA): TGTGCCAGCAGTTACAGATACACTGAAGCTTTCTTT. Amino acid sequence: CASSYRYTEAFF.

This clonotype turned up a few times. The rearrangement links TRBV11-2 to TRBJ1-6; D not certain. Between the trimmed V and J ends, which lost 1 base and 13 bases, there was a span of 14 bases. CDR1 is SGHAT, CDR2 FQNNGV, per germline. This CDR3 has 14 amino acids. The CDR3 region has the DNA TGTGCCAGCAGCTTAGGACCGGATCTGAATCCCCTCCACTTT. It codes for CASSLGPDLNPLHF.

V usage is TRBV11-3 and J usage is TRBJ2-1, with D uncertain. Trimming shortened V by 1 base and J by 4 bases, and 8 bases separated the two germline ends. This CDR3 spans 14 amino acids. Germline CDR1 reads SGHNT; CDR2 reads YENEEA. The CDR3 DNA reads as TGTGCCAGCAGCTTAGGGGCGCAGTACAATGAGCAGTTCTTC. It codes for CASSLGAQYNEQFF.